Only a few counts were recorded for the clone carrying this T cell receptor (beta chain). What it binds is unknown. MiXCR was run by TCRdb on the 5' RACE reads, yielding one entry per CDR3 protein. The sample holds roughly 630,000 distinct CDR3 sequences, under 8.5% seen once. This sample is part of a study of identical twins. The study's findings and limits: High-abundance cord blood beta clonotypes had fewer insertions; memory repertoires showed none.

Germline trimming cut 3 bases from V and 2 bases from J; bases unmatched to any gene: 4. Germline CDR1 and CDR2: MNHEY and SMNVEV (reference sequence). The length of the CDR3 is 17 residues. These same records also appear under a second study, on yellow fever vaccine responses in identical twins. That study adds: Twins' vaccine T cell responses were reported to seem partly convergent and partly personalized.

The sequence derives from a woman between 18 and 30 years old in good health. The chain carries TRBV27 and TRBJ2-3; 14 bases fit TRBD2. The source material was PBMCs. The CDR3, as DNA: TGTGCCAGCAGTTTGTTGACTAGCGGGGGGGCCACAGATACGCAGTATTTT. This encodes CASSLLTSGGATDTQYF.